This is a list of T cell receptor beta chains from one sample in a study of blood T cell repertoires in COVID-19. Some clones are missing from TCRdb's copy, which holds only in-frame ones; the method was immunoSEQ multiplex PCR. The profile covers a few hundred thousand clones, with about 85% appearing a single time and approximately 3.8% taken by the ten largest. Sequences were obtained from peripheral blood. Receptor source: a man in his sixties who had recovered from COVID-19. The CDR3 runs from the conserved cysteine through the conserved F or W. D genes are given only for firm matches. A row's size may be missing; if present it is once, few, many or a size class.

j_call d_call clone_size cdr3_length v_call cdr3_aa cdr3_nt
TRBJ1-2 NA NA 14 TRBV11-2 CASSLTLGTNGYTF TGTGCCAGCAGCCTTACCCTTGGGACAAATGGCTACACCTTC
TRBJ1-2 NA NA 14 TRBV4-2 CASSQVAGIGGYTF TGTGCCAGCAGCCAAGTGGCAGGGATTGGTGGCTACACCTTC
TRBJ2-2 NA NA 13 TRBV27 CASSLQRSGELFF TGTGCCAGCAGTTTACAGCGTTCCGGGGAGCTGTTTTTT
TRBJ2-1 NA NA 12 TRBV5-6 CASSLGGNEQFF TGTGCCAGCAGCTTGGGCGGAAATGAGCAGTTCTTC
TRBJ2-1 NA NA 13 TRBV27 CASRRGSYNEQFF TGTGCCAGCCGGAGGGGCTCCTACAATGAGCAGTTCTTC
TRBJ2-1 NA once 17 TRBV12-2 CASRRDRAGGTYNEQFF TGTGCAAGTCGAAGAGATCGGGCGGGGGGGACCTACAATGAGCAGTTCTTC
TRBJ2-1 NA NA 13 TRBV11-2 CASSLGRANEQFF TGTGCCAGCAGCTTAGGCAGGGCCAATGAGCAGTTCTTC
TRBJ2-3 NA NA 18 TRBV2 CARLDREKIAGGTDTQYF TGTGCCAGATTGGACAGGGAGAAGATAGCGGGCGGCACAGATACGCAGTATTTT
TRBJ2-3 NA NA 12 TRBV29-1 CSETGLGDTQYF TGCAGCGAGACAGGTTTGGGAGATACGCAGTATTTT
TRBJ2-3 NA NA 16 TRBV3-1/TRBV3-2 CASSQATTGHGDTQYF TGTGCCAGCAGCCAAGCCACAACGGGACACGGAGATACGCAGTATTTT
TRBJ1-6 NA NA 17 TRBV5-1 CASSLRGSRHLNSPLHF TGCGCCAGCAGCTTGCGCGGATCTCGTCACCTAAATTCACCCCTCCACTTT
TRBJ1-4 NA few 15 TRBV6-5 CASKIFRGNDEKLFF TGTGCCAGCAAAATTTTTCGGGGAAACGACGAAAAACTGTTTTTT
TRBJ2-3 NA NA 12 TRBV6-1 CASSDSSDTQYF TGTGCCAGCAGTGATAGTTCGGATACGCAGTATTTT
TRBJ2-7 NA NA 16 TRBV23-1 CASSQWAGIGAYEQYF TGCGCCAGCAGTCAATGGGCAGGGATCGGCGCCTACGAGCAGTACTTC
TRBJ2-7 NA once 14 TRBV10-1 CASSESRHKDQQYF TGCGCCAGCAGTGAGTCGAGACACAAGGATCAGCAGTACTTC
TRBJ1-1 NA NA 13 TRBV2 CASSSHTNTEAFF TGTGCCAGCAGCTCCCACACGAACACTGAAGCTTTCTTT
TRBJ2-7 TRBD1 NA 15 TRBV11-3 CASSVQGAQSYEQYF TGTGCCAGCAGCGTACAGGGGGCTCAATCCTACGAGCAGTACTTC
TRBJ1-2 NA few 15 TRBV28 CASSLSSGEGYGYTF TGTGCCAGCAGTTTATCTTCCGGGGAGGGCTATGGCTACACCTTC
TRBJ1-3 NA NA 17 TRBV19 CASSIFVGGYSGNTIYF TGTGCCAGTAGTATTTTTGTCGGCGGCTACTCTGGAAACACCATATATTTT
TRBJ1-2 NA NA 13 TRBV5-6 CASSLGTTYGYTF TGTGCCAGCAGCCTCGGGACTACCTATGGCTACACCTTC
TRBJ2-1 NA NA 15 TRBV28 CASSPAGLTGDEQFF TGTGCCAGCAGCCCCGCGGGACTTACCGGCGATGAGCAGTTCTTC
TRBJ2-7 NA NA 14 TRBV7-3 CASSPTGGAYEQYF TGTGCCAGCAGTCCAACAGGGGGGGCCTACGAGCAGTACTTC
TRBJ2-1 TRBD2 NA 16 TRBV7-2 CASSPSGGNSYNEQFF TGTGCCAGCAGCCCAAGCGGGGGGAACTCCTACAATGAGCAGTTCTTC
TRBJ1-5 NA NA 18 TRBV4-1 CASSQGEVPTYSNQPQHF TGCGCCAGCAGCCAAGGGGAGGTCCCTACTTATAGCAATCAGCCCCAGCATTTT
TRBJ1-5 TRBD1 NA 19 TRBV6-6 CASSRSTSGTGFLYQPQHF TGTGCCAGCAGTCGATCGACCTCCGGGACAGGGTTTCTTTATCAGCCCCAGCATTTT
TRBJ2-1 NA few 16 TRBV9 CASSVGTGDLGNEQFF TGTGCCAGCAGCGTAGGGACGGGAGACCTCGGGAATGAGCAGTTCTTC
TRBJ2-7 NA NA 14 TRBV11-2 CASSPSTGSYEQYF TGTGCCAGCAGCCCGTCGACAGGTTCCTACGAGCAGTACTTC
TRBJ1-1 NA NA 11 TRBV12-3/TRBV12-4 CASTQVDKAFF TGTGCCAGCACCCAGGTTGACAAAGCTTTCTTT
TRBJ2-2 NA NA 15 TRBV6-5 CASRGEGELTGELFF TGTGCCAGCAGGGGCGAGGGGGAACTCACCGGGGAGCTGTTTTTT
TRBJ2-1 TRBD2 NA 22 TRBV7-6 CASSLGPPPGLAGVSSYNEQFF TGTGCCAGCAGCTTAGGGCCCCCCCCGGGACTAGCGGGGGTTAGCTCCTACAATGAGCAGTTCTTC
TRBJ2-3 NA once 12 TRBV10-3 CAISEGADTQYF TGTGCCATCAGTGAAGGGGCAGATACGCAGTATTTT